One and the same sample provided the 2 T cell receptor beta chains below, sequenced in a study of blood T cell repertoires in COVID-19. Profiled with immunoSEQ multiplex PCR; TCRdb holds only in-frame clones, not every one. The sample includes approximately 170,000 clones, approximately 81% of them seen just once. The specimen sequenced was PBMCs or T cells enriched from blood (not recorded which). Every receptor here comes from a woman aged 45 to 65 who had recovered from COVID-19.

This CDR3 is CASSVAGGFGYGYTF. In DNA, the CDR3 is TGTGCCAGCAGCGTAGCAGGGGGGTTTGGCTATGGCTACACCTTC. The chain combines TRBV9 with TRBJ1-2; 7 bases agree with TRBD1. With V trimmed by 0 bases and J by 4 bases, 6 bases remained unmatched. Germline lookup yields CDR1 SGDLS and CDR2 YYNGEE. This CDR3 is 15 amino acids long.

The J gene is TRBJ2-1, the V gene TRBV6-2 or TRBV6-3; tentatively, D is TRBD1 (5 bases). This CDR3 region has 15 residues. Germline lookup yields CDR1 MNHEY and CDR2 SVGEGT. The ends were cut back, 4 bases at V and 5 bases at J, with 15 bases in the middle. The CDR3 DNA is TGTGCCAGCAGTTCCACGATTCAGGGTAACAATGAGCAGTTCTTC. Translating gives CASSSTIQGNNEQFF.